Following are 7 T cell receptor beta chains from one sample sequenced in a study of tumor-infiltrating lymphocytes in primary liver carcinoma (dated by TCRdb to between 2016 and 2019). The run used an Illumina HiSeq 2500. Using a constant-region primer and ProtoScript II reverse transcriptase, TCRbeta-specific cDNA was reverse-transcribed from 500 ng total RNA. Construction of the TCRbeta libraries relied on three nested rounds of multiplex PCR, following a slightly modified ARM-PCR procedure. Each of the first two PCR rounds ran for around 10 cycles using multiplex TRBV1-TRBV30 forward primers together with a Cbeta reverse primer. The raw public reads went through TCRdb reprocessing: fastp at Q25, MiXCR clone calling, in-frame beta chains kept. Rows merge per CDR3 protein into single entries with the most common DNA and genes. Recorded for this sample are 310,000 or so distinct CDR3 sequences; almost 60% of them occurred a single time. Jointly, the top ten make up about 15% of the sample.

Blood RNA was extracted from unsorted whole blood using TRIzol reagent, and germline DNA was obtained with the DNeasy Blood & Tissue kit. Sample: peripheral blood. These receptors were taken from a woman aged 25 to 45 with primary liver carcinoma and hepatitis B virus infection.

This chain uses TRBV6-4 with TRBJ2-1; 7 bases are shared with TRBD2. The junction had 0 bases not matched to a gene; V was cut back by 4 bases and J by 0 bases. In germline, CDR1 is MRHNA, CDR2 SNTAGT. The CDR3 extends over 14 amino acids. The CDR3 reads CASSGLASYNEQFF. DNA for the CDR3: TGTGCCAGCAGTGGACTAGCCTCCTACAATGAGCAGTTCTTC.

This chain uses TRBV7-8 with TRBJ2-1, with 9 bases fitting TRBD2. The CDR3 loop spans 15 amino acids. Germline V CDR1 and CDR2: SGHVS, FQNEAQ. With 1 base clipped from V and 6 bases from J, the junction kept 4 bases outside the gene matches. The CDR3 bases are TGTGCCAGCAGCTTAGTTAGCGGGAGTTTCAATGAGCAGTTCTTC. This gives the protein CASSLVSGSFNEQFF.

This chain links TRBV6-1 with TRBJ2-7; maybe TRBD2 (6 bases). Between the trimmed V and J ends, which lost 3 bases and 4 bases, there was a span of 19 bases. CDR1 is MNHNS and CDR2 is SASEGT in the germline V gene. CDR3 length equals 16 residues. CDR3 sequence: CASSDSWTAGKYEQYF. The CDR3 DNA reads TGTGCCAGCAGTGACTCTTGGACGGCGGGAAAGTACGAGCAGTACTTC.

Notes on this clonotype: At one of its ends the junction is not consistent with the germline gene, which may arise from a read error. The chain couples TRBV11-2 to TRBJ2-7; 10 bases are shared with TRBD2. This CDR3 is 15 amino acids long. Germline CDR1 is SGHAT and CDR2 is FQNNGV. Here the CDR3 DNA reads TGCGCCAGCTGCTTAAAAGCGGGAGGGCCCTACGAGCAGAACTTC. Protein sequence: CASCLKAGGPYEQNF.

The chain employs TRBV12-3 or TRBV12-4 and TRBJ1-5, with D tentatively TRBD1 (5 bases). V was cut by 3 bases and J by 6 bases, with 12 bases left in between. The CDR3 sequence is 14 residues long. The CDR3 DNA reads TGTGCCAGCAGTTTCGGGGGTTCGGGTCAGCCCCAGCATTTT. It encodes CASSFGGSGQPQHF.

The chain carries TRBV12-3 or TRBV12-4 and TRBJ2-6; 7 bases align to TRBD1. The CDR3 contains 18 residues. J was trimmed by 2 bases and V by 6 bases; bases with no gene match: 13. The CDR3 reads CASRTTRDRSPGANVLTF. The CDR3 DNA reads as TGTGCCAGCAGAACTACACGGGACAGATCCCCTGGGGCCAACGTCCTGACTTTC.

Comments on this clonotype: A much larger clone lies one base from this, so it may be a read error. V usage is TRBV4-1 and J usage is TRBJ2-3, with TRBD1 matching 7 bases. CDR3 length equals 15 residues. Germline V lookup: CDR1 MGHRA, CDR2 YSYEKL. This CDR3 reads CASSRGPGQSDTQCF. In nucleotides, the CDR3 is TGCGCCAGCAGCCGCGGACCGGGACAGTCCGATACGCAGTGTTTT.